This T cell receptor (beta chain) was sequenced in a study of Graves' ophthalmopathy and Graves' hyperthyroidism. This clonotype was counted at least ten times. Amplification from RNA transcripts yielded the TCR beta CDR3 regions. Second-round multiplex PCR came after a first-round RT-PCR that employed HTBI primers. TCRdb recomputed calls from the multiplex PCR reads with MiXCR, one row per CDR3 protein. The profile covers 450,000 to 600,000 distinct CDR3 sequences, with under 45% appearing a single time and roughly 4.5% taken by the ten largest. CDR1 and CDR2 (germline): LNHDA, SQIVND (reference sequence). The CDR3 extends over 12 amino acids. V was shortened by 5 bases and J by 5 bases, with 7 bases between the two germline ends.

The chain uses TRBV19 and TRBJ1-5; D unresolved. The TCR sequence derives from an adult man with Graves' hyperthyroidism. Material for sequencing was peripheral blood or thyroid tissue (not recorded which). The CDR3 DNA follows: TGTGCCAGTAGTGCCCGGGATCAGCCCCAGCATTTT. Protein: CASSARDQPQHF.